The sequence of this T cell receptor beta chain was determined in a study of blood T cell repertoires in COVID-19. Study details: Sites across the United States, Italy and Spain contributed samples from acute and convalescent COVID-19. From T cells, B-cell-depleted T cells, or PBMCs came the material, which was cDNA or gDNA.

This clone came up once. Original data processing: Reference gene primer amplification gave estimated nucleated cell counts. TCRdb's table, derived via immunoSEQ multiplex PCR, lists solely in-frame clones and lacks some. V, J and clone size reflect that table, while D and trimming were determined from the DNA. The sample holds tens of thousands of clones, around 86% seen once. The CDR3 has 13 residues. Germline CDR1 reads SEHNR; CDR2 reads FQNEAQ (reference sequence). V lost 5 bases, J lost 6 bases, and 14 bases lay in between. Seattle patients were enrolled while actively infected and followed longitudinally.

Input material: peripheral blood. V is TRBV7-9 and J is TRBJ2-7, with a weak D call TRBD2 (6 bases). This TCR derives from a man aged 40-49 years with COVID-19, enrolled during active disease. The CDR3 DNA reads TGTGCCAGCAGCCCCGCGGGGTTCCTCGAGCAGTACTTC. It is translated as CASSPAGFLEQYF.